The present entry profiles one T cell receptor beta chain with its context. The antigen is undetermined. This entry is derived from a study of shared clonotypes between healthy human individuals. V lost 4 bases to trimming and J lost 0 bases, with 11 bases between them. The germline V gene has CDR1 LNHDA and CDR2 SQIVND (reference sequence). The CDR3 runs 15 residues. General study results and limits: Among non-shared clonotypes, generation probabilities were lower than among those shared by all four donors. What limited the represented genetic and exposure-history diversity was the small number of donors.

The healthy adult donors were HIV-negative and reported no recent acute infections or vaccinations. Repertoires were generated with immunoSEQ multiplex PCR, while TCRdb's copy carries only in-frame clones and drops some. This table has hundreds of thousands of clones, over 65% appearing once. The sequence came from a woman in her twenties or thirties in good health. The sequenced material came from memory CD4+ T cells sorted from blood. Subset specified: CD45RA-negative fraction. The V call is TRBV19, the J call TRBJ2-3, with a possible D match to TRBD2 (5 bases). CDR3 region: CASSTSPASTDTQYF. CDR3 in DNA: TGTGCCAGTAGTACTAGCCCGGCTAGCACAGATACGCAGTATTTT. Based on the CDR3 plus reference TRBV19 and TRBJ2-3, the full variable domain is DGGITQSPKYLFRKEGQNVTLSCEQNLNHDAMYWYRQDPGQGLRLIYYSQIVNDFQKGDIAEGYSVSREKKESFPLTVTSAQKNPTAFYLCASSTSPASTDTQYFGPGTRLTVL.